What follows is one TCR beta chain and its context. Original processing notes: Amplification with reference gene primers provided the estimates of nucleated cell counts. Measured with immunoSEQ multiplex PCR; TCRdb has only the in-frame clones, and not every one. The V and J calls and clone size were taken over from that table, and D and trimming were inferred from the DNA. Of about 80,000 clones detected, roughly four fifths appear once; the ten largest clones hold 10%. This sample is part of a study of blood T cell repertoires in COVID-19. Study information: Italy, Spain and the United States were the sources of the convalescent and acute COVID-19 samples. In each case, the material was cDNA or gDNA derived from T cells, B-cell-depleted T cells, or PBMCs.

Trimming took 0 bases from V and 2 from J; bases not matched to a gene: 6. The germline V gene encodes CDR1 SGHNT and CDR2 YYREEE (reference sequence). The CDR3 sequence is 16 residues long. This chain connects TRBV5-4 to TRBJ2-5; 8 bases are shared with TRBD2. Sequenced input: peripheral blood. This receptor was obtained from a man aged 60 to 75 with acute or convalescent COVID-19. The CDR3 coding sequence is TGTGCCAGCAGCTTGGGTGGGGTAGCGGGACAAGAGACCCAGTACTTC. Protein: CASSLGGVAGQETQYF.